These 8 T cell receptor beta chains were all obtained from the same sample, sequenced in a study of CD8 T cells in ankylosing spondylitis. Study results and caveats: A TCR beta motif of fewer than 10 highly homologous variants seemed to mark ankylosing spondylitis blood.

For these TCRs, the target antigens are not known. A single record per CDR3 protein comes from TCRdb applying MiXCR to the 5' RACE reads. Counted here are 390,000 or so distinct CDR3 sequences, about 20% occurring once; the ten biggest clones make up about 16%. Sequencing used blood, either unsorted or a sorted T cell fraction (not recorded which). The receptors shown here come from a male donor with ankylosing spondylitis.

The V call is TRBV18, the J call TRBJ2-7; 9 nucleotides line up with TRBD1. V was clipped by 3 bases and J by 5 bases; unmatched bases: 5. Germline V gene lookup returns CDR1 KGHSH and CDR2 LQKENI. The CDR3 is made up of 14 amino acids. DNA of the CDR3: TGTGCCAGCTCACCGGGACAGGGTACCCACGAGCAGTACTTC. Its translation: CASSPGQGTHEQYF.

The chain has TRBV6-1 and TRBJ1-1; the D gene is possibly TRBD1 (6 bases). Germline values: CDR1 MNHNS, CDR2 SASEGT. Between the trimmed V and J ends, which lost 0 bases and 10 bases, there was a span of 24 bases. The CDR3 has 17 amino acids. The DNA for the CDR3 is TGTGCCAGCAGTGAAGCTGCAGGGTTTGAAAACTGGGGGGCAGCTTTCTTT. Translating it yields CASSEAAGFENWGAAFF.

This clonotype was seen only a few times. This sequence joins TRBV20-1 and TRBJ2-1; 15 bases line up with TRBD2. There are 16 residues in the CDR3. The J segment lost 3 bases and the V segment lost 5 bases, leaving 5 bases of the junction unmatched. Germline V gives CDR1 DFQATT, CDR2 SNEGSKA (reference sequence). CDR3 amino acids: CSASGTSGRYYNEQFF. The CDR3, as DNA: TGCAGTGCTTCCGGGACTAGCGGGAGGTACTACAATGAGCAGTTCTTC.

V usage is TRBV20-1 and J usage is TRBJ1-5; 7 bases align to TRBD1. Per germline, CDR1 DFQATT and CDR2 SNEGSKA (reference sequence). CDR3 length: 14 amino acids. V gave up 6 bases and J gave up 7 bases; unmatched junction bases: 12. The CDR3 bases are TGCAGTGCCCCCGTGGGGAGGGGACAGCAGCCCCAGCATTTT. It translates to CSAPVGRGQQPQHF.

V is TRBV25-1 and J is TRBJ2-5, with 11 nucleotides matching TRBD1. Unmatched junction bases numbered 10, after V lost 5 bases and J lost 2 bases. From germline, CDR1 is MGHDK and CDR2 SYGVNS. This CDR3 has 17 amino acids. The CDR3 DNA sequence: TGTGCCAGCAGTCCTCCCGTGGGGACAGGGGGACAAGAGACCCAGTACTTC. Its protein is CASSPPVGTGGQETQYF. The full variable domain, its missing parts supplied by reference TRBV25-1 and TRBJ2-5, is EADIYQTPRYLVIGTGKKITLECSQTMGHDKMYWYQQDPGMELHLIHYSYGVNSTEKGDLSSESTVSRIRTEHFPLTLESARPSHTSQYLCASSPPVGTGGQETQYFGPGTRLLVL.

This chain connects TRBV6-1 to TRBJ1-5; TRBD1 is a possible D gene (6 bases). The V end lost 8 bases, the J end lost 11 bases, and 19 bases lay between the germline ends. The CDR3 is made up of 13 amino acids. Germline CDR1 and CDR2: MNHNS and SASEGT. This CDR3 reads CASGQGPVGTQHF. CDR3 coding DNA: TGTGCCAGCGGCCAGGGGCCCGTTGGGACCCAGCATTTT.

This clonotype was picked up a small number of times. V is TRBV7-2 and J is TRBJ1-2; D gene uncertain. The CDR3 totals 15 residues. The V gene lost 1 base and the J gene lost 5 bases, with 14 bases spanning the gap. Looked up from germline, CDR1 is SGHTA and CDR2 is FQGNSA. The CDR3 reads CASSLVLVGGYGYTF. CDR3 coding DNA: TGTGCCAGCAGCTTAGTATTGGTAGGCGGATATGGCTACACCTTC.

This clonotype was seen more than once but under ten times. The rearrangement joins TRBV20-1 to TRBJ2-7, with D maybe TRBD2 (6 bases). CDR1 DFQATT and CDR2 SNEGSKA come from the germline V gene (reference sequence). Trimming took off 4 bases at V and 2 bases at J, with 12 bases between the two ends. The CDR3 extends over 13 amino acids. CDR3: CSANGGTTYEQYF. The DNA of the CDR3 is TGCAGTGCTAATGGGGGGACGACCTACGAGCAGTACTTC.